This T cell receptor beta chain was sequenced during a study of beta chain features in type 1 diabetes. Background on the study: No age, gender or cell yield differences were seen between patients and healthy donors.

The CDR3 consists of 17 residues. Germline-derived CDR1 and CDR2 are SGHRS and YFSETQ. The ends lost 4 bases at V and 1 base at J; junction bases unmatched: 9. Reverse transcribing all isolated RNA meant expressed TCRB transcripts were sequenced. The data were produced by immunoSEQ multiplex PCR, yet TCRdb's version contains in-frame clones alone and is incomplete. This sample has about 150,000 clones, with approximately 9% found just once. A note on this clone: Antigen: not known.

General observations from the study: Patients' naive, central memory and Treg TCRB repertoires seemed closer to one another than those of healthy donors.

This TCR was sampled from a woman between 18 and 29 years old in good health. This chain uses TRBV5-1 with TRBJ2-2; 8 nucleotides agree with TRBD2. Sequencing was carried out using central memory CD4+ T cells from blood. The CDR3 loop is CASSLNPSGWNTGELFF. CDR3 sequence (DNA): TGCGCCAGCAGCCTCAACCCTAGCGGGTGGAACACCGGGGAGCTGTTTTTT.